Listed below are T cell receptor beta chains from one sample, sequenced in a study of shared clonotypes between healthy human individuals. Measured with immunoSEQ multiplex PCR; TCRdb has only the in-frame clones, and not every one. The sample carries more than 1 million clones, 75% to 80% recorded once. The sequencing sample was made of memory CD4+ T cells from PBMCs. The receptors originated from a man aged 18 to 29 in good health. Some clones in this sample may be carry-over from other donors' samples. CDR3s include the opening cysteine and the closing phenylalanine or tryptophan. D genes are given only for firm matches. Expanded clones get a size class; other rows say once, few or many, or leave the size out.

TRBV6-5	.	TRBJ1-2	.	TGTGCCAGCCAACCCGGGACACAATATGGCTACACCTTC	CASQPGTQYGYTF
TRBV6-5	.	TRBJ2-7	.	TGTGCCAGCATGGCCCCGGGGGGCGCCTACGAGCAGTACTTC	CASMAPGGAYEQYF
TRBV29-1	.	TRBJ2-1	TRBD2	TGCAGTGCACTAACAAATAGCGGGAGGGCCTACAATGAGCAGTTCTTC	CSALTNSGRAYNEQFF
TRBV4-1	.	TRBJ2-7	TRBD1	TGCGCCAGCAGCCCGGACAGGGGCGAGCAGTACTTC	CASSPDRGEQYF
TRBV30	few	TRBJ2-1	TRBD2	TGTGCCTGGAGTGGGACCAGTGAGCGGGAGGCCCCCTACAATGAGCAGTTCTTC	CAWSGTSEREAPYNEQFF
TRBV4-3	.	TRBJ1-5	.	TGCGCCAGCAGCCAAAGGGTCCGGGCTGATCAGCCCCAGCATTTT	CASSQRVRADQPQHF
TRBV5-4	.	TRBJ2-1	TRBD2	TGTGCCAGCAGCTTTACTAGCGGGACTGTGGCTGAGCAGTTCTTC	CASSFTSGTVAEQFF
TRBV5-1	.	TRBJ2-2	.	TGCGCCAGCAGCTTGATGGCGAACACCGGGGAGCTGTTTTTT	CASSLMANTGELFF
TRBV2	.	TRBJ1-4	.	TGTGCCAGCAGCTCCCGGGGCGCAGGAGGAACTAATGAAAAACTGTTTTTT	CASSSRGAGGTNEKLFF
TRBV5-1	.	TRBJ1-1	TRBD1	TGCGCCAGCAGCTTGCAGACAGGGGTTTGGAGTGAAGCTTTCTTT	CASSLQTGVWSEAFF
TRBV9	.	TRBJ2-5	.	TGTGCCAGCAGCGTAGCTCCCATTGAGACCCAGTACTTC	CASSVAPIETQYF
TRBV2	.	TRBJ1-5	.	TGTGCCAGCAGGGAGTGGGTGGGGCCGGAGACGCCCCAGCATTTT	CASREWVGPETPQHF
TRBV6-5	.	TRBJ2-6	.	TGTGCCAGCAGCGTCTCTGGGGCCAACGTCCTGACTTTC	CASSVSGANVLTF
TRBV18	.	TRBJ2-3	TRBD2	TGTGCCAGCTCACACACCCTCGGACTAGCGGGAGTAAGTGGGGCGCGCGATACGCAGTATTTT	CASSHTLGLAGVSGARDTQYF
TRBV5-1	.	TRBJ1-4	.	TGCGCCAGCAGTAAGAACGGACAGGAAAAACTGTTTTTT	CASSKNGQEKLFF
TRBV7-9	.	TRBJ2-1	TRBD1	TGTGCCAGCAGCTTAGCGGGACAGGGCTACAATGAGCAGTTCTTC	CASSLAGQGYNEQFF
TRBV4-1	.	TRBJ2-2	.	TGCGCCAGCAGCCAAGAATATTTCCGGGGTGGAAATACCGGGGAGCTGTTTTTT	CASSQEYFRGGNTGELFF
TRBV28	.	TRBJ1-1	.	TGTGCCACCCTGGGCAGGTACACTGAAGCTTTCTTT	CATLGRYTEAFF
TRBV7-8	.	TRBJ2-5	.	TGTGCCAGCAGCTTGGACTCTCTAGAGACCCAGTACTTC	CASSLDSLETQYF
TRBV2	.	TRBJ1-1	TRBD1	TGTGCCAGCAGCCTGGGACAGAGGAACACTGAAGCTTTCTTT	CASSLGQRNTEAFF
TRBV4-3	.	TRBJ2-5	.	TGCGCCAGCAGCTCGACCGTTGACAGTAGAGAGACCCAGTACTTC	CASSSTVDSRETQYF
TRBV6-1	.	TRBJ2-7	.	TGTGCCAGCAGTATGTACTACGAGCAGTACTTC	CASSMYYEQYF
TRBV19	.	TRBJ2-3	.	TGTGCCAGTAGTAGAGGGAGGATAGATACGCAGTATTTT	CASSRGRIDTQYF
TRBV6-1	.	TRBJ2-7	.	TGTGCCAGCAGTGACGGTCATGGTAGCTACGAGCAGTACTTC	CASSDGHGSYEQYF
TRBV2	.	TRBJ2-1	.	TGTGCCAGCAGGGCGGACTTCCTGCAGTTCTTC	CASRADFLQFF
TRBV18	.	TRBJ2-5	TRBD2	TGTGCCAGCTCACCAGGCCAGCGGGAGGGTCAAGAGACCCAGTACTTC	CASSPGQREGQETQYF
TRBV7-6	.	TRBJ2-7	TRBD2	TGTGCCAGCAGCACCCCCTTTGGGGGACTAGCCAACTACGAGCAGTACTTC	CASSTPFGGLANYEQYF
TRBV5-6	.	TRBJ2-1	.	TGTGCCAGCAGCCCGGTGGCCCTCTACAGTGAGCAGTTCTTC	CASSPVALYSEQFF
TRBV18	once	TRBJ2-7	TRBD2	TGTGCCAGCTCACCACCTAGCGGGAGAATCTACGAGCAGTACTTC	CASSPPSGRIYEQYF
TRBV5-8	.	TRBJ2-7	TRBD2	TGTGCCAGCAGCGCTAAACTAGCGGGAGGATTTGAGCAGTACTTC	CASSAKLAGGFEQYF
TRBV7-9	.	TRBJ2-1	TRBD2	TGTGCCAGCAGCCCCAGACTAGCGAAGAGCTCCTACAATGAGCAGTTCTTC	CASSPRLAKSSYNEQFF
TRBV9	.	TRBJ2-3	.	TGTGCCAGCAGCGTAGTTGAGGGTACGCAGTATTTT	CASSVVEGTQYF